This T cell receptor beta chain was obtained from a study of cytomegalovirus exposure and HLA in healthy donors. Background on the study: Around 78 million unique TCR sequences came from HLA-typed donors in an early release.

This PCR relied on a set of 60 Vbeta primers and 13 Jbeta primers. Measured with immunoSEQ multiplex PCR; TCRdb has only the in-frame clones, and not every one. The sample yields about 150,000 clones, 82% seen once. The CDR3 spans 15 residues. V lost 1 base, J lost 3 bases, and 12 bases lay in between. Germline CDR1 SEHNR, CDR2 FQNEAQ (reference sequence). A remark on this clone: Its antigen is still unknown.

General study findings and limits: The HLA-A and HLA-B alleles of most subjects were reportedly predicted accurately from TCR beta sequences. Later analysis identified a missense DCLRE1C variant that was linked to TCR beta V- and J-gene trimming. Certain indistinguishable V segments, among them TRBV6-2 and TRBV6-3, were excluded.

Sequences were obtained from PBMCs. The clonotype originates from a woman in her forties or fifties in good health and CMV-seropositive. The chain recombines TRBV7-9 with TRBJ1-1; D might be TRBD1 (5 bases). CDR3 coding DNA: TGTGCCAGCAGCTTAGGGCAGTTAGGGGACACTGAAGCTTTCTTT. Its protein product is CASSLGQLGDTEAFF.